This is a list of T cell receptor beta chains from one sample in a study of blood T cell repertoires in COVID-19. Measured with immunoSEQ multiplex PCR; TCRdb has only the in-frame clones, and not every one. The sample holds around 200,000 clones; 80% are singletons and the top ten take around 6%. Sequenced input: peripheral blood. The receptors originated from a woman in her 70s with acute or convalescent COVID-19. Each CDR3 is given with its conserved first and last residue. A D gene is named only where the DNA matches it firmly. Only part of the rows carry a size: once, few, many, or a class if the clone is expanded.

v_call	cdr3_length	j_call	d_call	clone_size	cdr3_aa	cdr3_nt
TRBV19	13	TRBJ2-7	-	-	CASSQTGLNEQYF	TGTGCCAGTAGTCAAACAGGGTTAAACGAGCAGTACTTC
TRBV27	15	TRBJ2-1	TRBD2	few	CASKSGLAAYNEQFF	TGTGCCAGCAAATCCGGACTAGCGGCCTACAATGAGCAGTTCTTC
TRBV6-2/TRBV6-3	18	TRBJ2-1	TRBD2	-	CASSLLGTSGPGGNEQFF	TGTGCCAGCAGCCTCTTAGGGACTAGCGGGCCCGGGGGGAATGAGCAGTTCTTC
TRBV10-2	14	TRBJ2-5	-	-	CASSEVSGRGTQYF	TGCGCCAGCAGTGAGGTTAGCGGTCGGGGGACCCAGTACTTC
TRBV2	15	TRBJ1-1	TRBD1	-	CASSEDPGGNTEAFF	TGTGCCAGCAGTGAAGATCCAGGGGGGAACACTGAAGCTTTCTTT
TRBV2	15	TRBJ2-2	-	-	CASRGGGRLVGELFF	TGTGCCAGCAGAGGGGGCGGGAGGCTAGTCGGGGAGCTGTTTTTT
TRBV9	17	TRBJ1-2	TRBD1	-	CASSVGGGTGKNYGYTF	TGTGCCAGCAGCGTAGGTGGAGGGACAGGGAAAAACTATGGCTACACCTTC
TRBV7-2	16	TRBJ1-6	TRBD1	-	CASGSPRTGRNSPLHF	TGTGCCAGCGGCTCCCCTCGGACAGGGAGGAATTCACCCCTCCACTTT
TRBV29-1	14	TRBJ1-2	-	-	CSALAEGQNYGYTF	TGCAGCGCTCTAGCGGAGGGGCAGAACTATGGCTACACCTTC
TRBV3-1/TRBV3-2	12	TRBJ1-1	-	-	CASSQRGSKAFF	TGTGCCAGCAGCCAAAGGGGGAGTAAAGCTTTCTTT
TRBV10-3	14	TRBJ1-2	TRBD1	-	CAIREGGNNYGYTF	TGTGCCATCAGGGAAGGGGGCAATAACTATGGCTACACCTTC
TRBV5-1	14	TRBJ1-5	-	-	CASSQDPGNQPQHF	TGCGCCAGCAGCCAGGATCCGGGGAATCAGCCCCAGCATTTT
TRBV6-6	14	TRBJ2-2	TRBD1	-	CASSSDRGRGELFF	TGTGCCAGCAGCTCGGACAGGGGGCGAGGGGAGCTGTTTTTT
TRBV28	15	TRBJ2-1	TRBD2	-	CASSPSGAGYNEQFF	TGTGCCAGCAGTCCAAGCGGGGCAGGTTACAATGAGCAGTTCTTC
TRBV5-6	14	TRBJ2-7	TRBD1	-	CASSFGTGTYEQYF	TGTGCCAGCAGCTTCGGGACAGGTACCTACGAGCAGTACTTC
TRBV29-1	13	TRBJ2-7	-	-	CSAHLGQGHEQYF	TGCAGCGCACACCTAGGGCAGGGCCACGAGCAGTACTTC
TRBV11-3	13	TRBJ2-1	-	once	CASSLDGAGEQFF	TGTGCCAGCAGCTTAGATGGGGCAGGAGAGCAGTTCTTC
TRBV5-1	14	TRBJ1-1	TRBD1	-	CASSPRGQGAEAFF	TGCGCCAGCAGCCCACGGGGACAGGGGGCTGAAGCTTTCTTT
TRBV5-1	14	TRBJ1-1	TRBD1	few	CASSWTGGDTEAFF	TGCGCCAGCAGCTGGACAGGGGGCGACACTGAAGCTTTCTTT
TRBV5-6	12	TRBJ2-3	-	-	CASSSRLDTQYF	TGTGCCAGCAGCTCCCGGTTGGATACGCAGTATTTT
TRBV5-4	15	TRBJ2-7	TRBD1	-	CASSLQGTGGKEQYF	TGTGCCAGCAGCTTGCAGGGGACAGGGGGGAAAGAGCAGTACTTC
TRBV6-5	15	TRBJ2-3	TRBD1	-	CASSYRAGGTDTQYF	TGTGCCAGCAGTTACAGGGCAGGGGGTACAGATACGCAGTATTTT
TRBV6-2/TRBV6-3	16	TRBJ1-1	-	-	CASSPTLNRMNTEAFF	TGTGCCAGCAGTCCCACCCTTAACAGGATGAACACTGAAGCTTTCTTT
TRBV3-1/TRBV3-2	14	TRBJ2-7	-	-	CASSQVMTAYEQYF	TGTGCCAGCAGCCAAGTTATGACTGCCTACGAGCAGTACTTC
TRBV2	17	TRBJ2-5	-	-	CASSEALTTKYQETQYF	TGTGCCAGCAGTGAAGCGCTAACTACCAAGTACCAAGAGACCCAGTACTTC
TRBV15	18	TRBJ2-3	TRBD1	-	CATSRDRWGQAVTDTQYF	TGTGCCACCAGCAGAGATCGTTGGGGACAGGCGGTCACAGATACGCAGTATTTT
TRBV7-3	15	TRBJ2-3	-	-	CASSFGGLLTDTQYF	TGTGCCAGCAGCTTCGGGGGGCTCCTCACAGATACGCAGTATTTT